Listed below are T cell receptor beta chains from one sample, sequenced in a study of graft-versus-host responses after intestinal transplantation. Produced via immunoSEQ multiplex PCR; TCRdb's table is partial and in-frame only. The sample carries about 40,000 clones, about 90% recorded once. The source material was PBMCs, sampled about 310 days after intestinal transplant. The receptor set was obtained from a human patient who received an intestinal transplant, so some T cells may come from the graft donor. Each CDR3 is given with its conserved first and last residue. The order of the fields is J gene, V gene, clone size, D gene, CDR3 protein, CDR3 DNA. A D gene is named only where the DNA matches it firmly. Size tells how often a clone was seen (once, few, many) or the class of an expanded clone, and some rows leave it out.

>TRBJ1-6|TRBV4-1|NA|NA
CASSQGPQGSPLHF
TGCGCCAGCAGCCAAGGTCCCCAGGGCTCACCCCTCCACTTT
>TRBJ1-3|TRBV5-1|NA|NA
CASSLGAASGNTIYF
TGCGCCAGCAGCTTGGGAGCGGCCTCTGGAAACACCATATATTTT
>TRBJ1-6|TRBV2|NA|NA
CASSGRGTGNSPLHF
TGTGCCAGCAGTGGCAGGGGTACCGGAAATTCACCCCTCCACTTT
>TRBJ1-1|TRBV6-1|NA|TRBD1
CASSLRQGNTEAFF
TGTGCCAGCAGTCTACGACAGGGTAACACTGAAGCTTTCTTT
>TRBJ2-3|TRBV25-1|NA|TRBD1
CASSERATGTGGTDTQYF
TGTGCCAGCAGTGAAAGGGCTACCGGGACAGGGGGCACAGATACGCAGTATTTT
>TRBJ2-3|TRBV18|NA|NA
CASSPPMADTQYF
TGTGCCAGCTCACCACCGATGGCAGATACGCAGTATTTT
>TRBJ2-3|TRBV5-6|NA|TRBD2
CASSLVRDYLDTQYF
TGTGCCAGCAGCTTAGTCCGGGACTACTTGGATACGCAGTATTTT
>TRBJ2-2|TRBV6-4|few|TRBD2
CASSDSSGGATGELFF
TGTGCCAGCAGTGACTCGAGCGGGGGGGCCACCGGGGAGCTGTTTTTT
>TRBJ1-1|TRBV2|NA|TRBD1
CASSPGQGMNTEAFF
TGTGCCAGCAGCCCCGGACAGGGAATGAACACTGAAGCTTTCTTT
>TRBJ1-5|TRBV7-7|NA|NA
CASSLFEGEPQHF
TGTGCCAGCAGCTTATTTGAAGGTGAACCCCAGCATTTT
>TRBJ1-6|TRBV10-3|NA|NA
CAMREGNSPLHF
TGTGCCATGCGTGAGGGCAATTCACCCCTCCACTTT
>TRBJ2-4|TRBV7-2|NA|NA
CASSLSYIQYF
TGTGCCAGCAGCTTATCCTACATTCAGTACTTC
>TRBJ2-1|TRBV2|once|TRBD2
CASSAGLAGYNEQFF
TGTGCCAGCAGTGCGGGACTAGCGGGCTACAATGAGCAGTTCTTC
>TRBJ2-3|TRBV28|NA|NA
CASSPLSGMGTDTQYF
TGTGCCAGCAGTCCCCTTTCGGGAATGGGTACAGATACGCAGTATTTT
>TRBJ2-1|TRBV25-1|NA|TRBD2
CASSGGTSGRYNEQFF
TGTGCCAGCAGTGGGGGGACTAGCGGACGCTACAATGAGCAGTTCTTC
>TRBJ2-1|TRBV6-1|NA|TRBD2
CASIRTSGTYNEQFF
TGTGCCAGCATTAGGACTAGCGGGACCTACAATGAGCAGTTCTTC
>TRBJ1-6|TRBV5-1|NA|TRBD1
CASSLLGQGSSGSSYNSPLHF
TGCGCCAGCAGCTTGCTAGGACAGGGTTCCTCTGGGAGCTCCTATAATTCACCCCTCCACTTT
>TRBJ2-5|TRBV9|few|TRBD2
CASSVGGGGEETQYF
TGTGCCAGCAGCGTAGGTGGCGGGGGGGAAGAGACCCAGTACTTC
>TRBJ2-5|TRBV4-2|once|NA
CASSQEGGETQYF
TGTGCCAGCAGCCAAGAAGGGGGGGAGACCCAGTACTTC
>TRBJ2-6|TRBV27|NA|NA
CASSLWVTPSGANVLTF
TGTGCCAGCAGTTTATGGGTCACACCCTCTGGGGCCAACGTCCTGACTTTC
>TRBJ2-4|TRBV2|NA|TRBD1
CASSGPLTGVGVMTSIQYF
TGTGCCAGCAGTGGCCCCCTCACAGGGGTTGGTGTAATGACGAGCATTCAGTACTTC
>TRBJ1-5|TRBV19|few|TRBD1
CASSIIGQTGVQPQHF
TGTGCCAGTAGTATTATCGGACAGACAGGGGTCCAGCCCCAGCATTTT
>TRBJ2-1|TRBV4-1|NA|NA
CASSQGRSEQFF
TGCGCCAGCAGCCAAGGCCGTAGTGAGCAGTTCTTC
>TRBJ1-1|TRBV18|NA|TRBD1
CASSQRATGGGTEAFF
TGTGCCAGCTCACAAAGGGCGACAGGGGGCGGCACTGAAGCTTTCTTT
>TRBJ2-7|TRBV6-6|NA|NA
CASRTSVDEQYF
TGTGCCAGCAGGACTAGTGTTGACGAGCAGTACTTC
>TRBJ2-1|TRBV6-6|once|TRBD1
CASRAGDRAYNEQFF
TGTGCCAGCAGGGCGGGCGACAGGGCCTACAATGAGCAGTTCTTC
>TRBJ2-3|TRBV7-3|NA|TRBD2
CASSLNPGGTDTQYF
TGTGCCAGCAGCTTAAATCCGGGGGGGACAGATACGCAGTATTTT
>TRBJ1-2|TRBV9|NA|TRBD1
CASSVDPGQPYGYTF
TGTGCCAGCAGCGTAGACCCGGGACAGCCCTATGGCTACACCTTC
>TRBJ1-3|TRBV10-3|NA|NA
CAISSYGGENTIYF
TGTGCCATCAGTTCCTATGGGGGAGAGAACACCATATATTTT
>TRBJ2-1|TRBV5-1|NA|TRBD2
CASSSGLAGGASYNEQFF
TGCGCCAGCAGCTCGGGACTAGCGGGGGGTGCCTCCTACAATGAGCAGTTCTTC